This T cell receptor (beta chain) was captured in a study of CD8 T cells in ankylosing spondylitis. Study-level points and caveats: According to the report, clones linked to the disease were significantly enriched in matched synovial fluid samples taken from ankylosing spondylitis patients. In ankylosing spondylitis blood, a motif of eight highly homologous TCR beta variants appeared characteristic. In peripheral blood, disease-linked CD8+ clones occurred at relatively low frequencies.

For TCR beta, libraries came from quantitative 5'-RACE with molecular barcodes. MiXCR was run by TCRdb on the 5' RACE reads, yielding one entry per CDR3 protein. There are about 340,000 distinct CDR3 sequences in the sample; roughly 15% occur only once, and 0.9% to 1.2% lies in the top ten. The germline V gene has CDR1 LNHNV and CDR2 YYDKDF (reference sequence). The length of the CDR3 is 13 residues. V was pared by 3 bases and J by 3 bases, with 9 bases between. Comments on this clonotype: Its antigen remains unknown.

The genes are TRBV15 and TRBJ2-7; D ambiguous. This receptor was taken from a male donor with ankylosing spondylitis or in good health (not recorded which). The sample taken for sequencing was blood, either unsorted or a sorted T cell fraction (not recorded which). The CDR3 coding sequence is TGTGCCACCAGCAGCGGGCAGAGCTACGAGCAGTACTTC. This translates into CATSSGQSYEQYF.